The clone carrying this TCR beta chain was seen a few times. A second PCR, run for about 6 to 11 cycles, used a sample-barcoded 5' primer plus a J-beta primer mix. Each cDNA molecule received a tag from a template-switch adaptor that had 12 random nucleotides. Per-sample output comprised a minimum of 3 million paired-end reads containing CDR3. Each CDR3 protein gets one entry after TCRdb re-called the 5' RACE reads with MiXCR. This sample has some 790,000 distinct CDR3 sequences, with around 26% found just once. The entry originates in a study of blood T cells in healthy people across ages. The V gene end was trimmed by 1 base and the J gene end by 0 bases; junction bases not matched to a gene: 5. The CDR3 runs to 17 residues. The germline CDR1 and CDR2 sequences are KGHSH and LQKENI. Samples had at least 7 million PBMCs isolated from them. The total RNA that was extracted per sample amounted to at least 5 micrograms.

The sample comprised blood. The chain recombines TRBV18 with TRBJ2-1; TRBD2 matches at 8 bases. This receptor was taken from a woman of 80 years or more in good health. CDR3 region: CASSPRVAGTSYNEQFF. The CDR3 DNA is TGTGCCAGCTCACCACGGGTAGCGGGGACCTCCTACAATGAGCAGTTCTTC. The whole variable domain, filled in from reference TRBV18 and TRBJ2-1, reads NAGVMQNPRHLVRRRGQEARLRCSPMKGHSHVYWYRQLPEEGLKFMVYLQKENIIDESGMPKERFSAEFPKEGPSILRIQQVVRGDSAAYFCASSPRVAGTSYNEQFFGPGTRLTVL.